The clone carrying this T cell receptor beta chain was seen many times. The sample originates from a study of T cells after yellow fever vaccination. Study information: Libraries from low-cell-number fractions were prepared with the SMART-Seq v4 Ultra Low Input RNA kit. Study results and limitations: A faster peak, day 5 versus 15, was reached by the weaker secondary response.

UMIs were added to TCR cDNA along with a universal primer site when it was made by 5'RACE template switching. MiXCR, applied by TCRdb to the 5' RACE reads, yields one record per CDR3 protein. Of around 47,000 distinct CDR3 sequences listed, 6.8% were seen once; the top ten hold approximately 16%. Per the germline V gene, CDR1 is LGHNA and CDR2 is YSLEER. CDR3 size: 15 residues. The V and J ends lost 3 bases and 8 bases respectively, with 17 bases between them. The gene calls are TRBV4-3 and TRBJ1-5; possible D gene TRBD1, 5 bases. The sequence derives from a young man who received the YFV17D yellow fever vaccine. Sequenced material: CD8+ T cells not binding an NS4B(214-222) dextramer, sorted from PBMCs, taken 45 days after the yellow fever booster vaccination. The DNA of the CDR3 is TGCGCCAGCAGCCAGGGCCGAGGGACCCTAGAGCCCCAGCATTTT. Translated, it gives CASSQGRGTLEPQHF.